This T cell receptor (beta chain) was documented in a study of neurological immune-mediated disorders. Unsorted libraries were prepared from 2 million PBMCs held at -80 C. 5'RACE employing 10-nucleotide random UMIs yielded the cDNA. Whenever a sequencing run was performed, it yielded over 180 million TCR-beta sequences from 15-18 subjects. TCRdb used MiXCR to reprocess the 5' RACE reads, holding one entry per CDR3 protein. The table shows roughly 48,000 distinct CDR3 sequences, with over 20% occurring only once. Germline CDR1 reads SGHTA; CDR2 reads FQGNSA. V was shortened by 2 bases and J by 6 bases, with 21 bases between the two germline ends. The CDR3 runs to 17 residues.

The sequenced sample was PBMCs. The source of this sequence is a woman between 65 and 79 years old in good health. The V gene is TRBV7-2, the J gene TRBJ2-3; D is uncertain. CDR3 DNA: TGTGCCAGCAGCTTAAATCGGTTGGGCGGAACGGTGGATACGCAGTATTTT. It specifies CASSLNRLGGTVDTQYF.